Presented here are 13 T cell receptor beta chains from one specimen sequenced in a study of beta chain features in type 1 diabetes. The whole isolated RNA underwent reverse transcription, so sequencing captured expressed TCRB transcripts. Some clones are missing from TCRdb's copy, which holds only in-frame ones; the method was immunoSEQ multiplex PCR. The profile shows 300,000 to 400,000 clones, 6.5% to 10% of them singletons. The source material was central memory CD4+ T cells from blood. All receptors derive from a woman between 18 and 30 years old in good health.

This clone has more than one count but fewer than ten. The rearrangement uses TRBV10-3 and TRBJ2-1, with D tentatively TRBD2 (5 bases). V was shortened by 3 bases and J by 6 bases, with 9 bases between the two germline ends. This CDR3 comprises 13 residues. Germline loops: CDR1 ENHRY, CDR2 SYGVKD. CDR3 sequence: CAISELEGNEQFF. In nucleotides, the CDR3 is TGTGCCATCAGTGAACTAGAAGGCAATGAGCAGTTCTTC.

This chain links TRBV7-6 with TRBJ2-7; D is possibly TRBD1 (5 bases). The germline CDR1 and CDR2 sequences are SGHVS and FNYEAQ. The V end was cut by 5 bases, the J end by 9 bases, with 14 bases between. The CDR3 is 12 amino acids. The CDR3 region has the DNA TGTGCCAGCAGCGACGTGTGGGGCGTGCAGTACTTC. Amino acids: CASSDVWGVQYF.

This clone showed up just a few times. The chain is built from TRBV4-2 and TRBJ1-3; D ambiguous. Trimming cost V 0 bases and J 1 base, with 13 bases left between them. Germline V gene lookup returns CDR1 LGHNA and CDR2 YNFKEQ. The CDR3 consists of 17 residues. The CDR3 DNA reads TGTGCCAGCAGCCAAGAAAATACCGGAAGGTCTGGAAACACCATATATTTT. It codes for CASSQENTGRSGNTIYF.

This chain joins TRBV9 and TRBJ2-1; no clear D. Per the germline V gene, CDR1 is SGDLS and CDR2 is YYNGEE. The CDR3 length is 15 residues. V lost 0 bases to trimming and J lost 10 bases, with 17 bases between them. The CDR3 sequence is CASSVVSQAGGEQFF. In nucleotides, the CDR3 is TGTGCCAGCAGCGTAGTGTCCCAGGCCGGTGGAGAGCAGTTCTTC.

The chain combines TRBV11-2 with TRBJ2-5; D is perhaps TRBD1 (6 bases). The CDR3 sequence is 13 residues long. Deletions cut 5 bases from V and 4 bases from J, with 11 bases between. Germline V gene data show CDR1 as SGHAT and CDR2 as FQNNGV. CDR3 DNA: TGTGCCAGCAGCCATTTCAGGGGAGAGACCCAGTACTTC. It specifies CASSHFRGETQYF.

This chain connects TRBV7-2 to TRBJ2-3; D may be TRBD2 (6 bases). The germline CDR1 and CDR2 sequences are SGHTA and FQGNSA. Deletions cut 4 bases from V and 6 bases from J, with 17 bases between. The CDR3 extends over 15 amino acids. CDR3 bases: TGTGCCAGCAGCTCCCAGGGCCCGGGAGCGGATACGCAGTATTTT. Protein: CASSSQGPGADTQYF.

This clone showed up just a few times. This chain links TRBV11-2 with TRBJ2-3; 10 positions match TRBD1. J was trimmed by 0 bases and V by 4 bases; bases with no gene match: 7. This CDR3 region has 17 residues. Germline loops: CDR1 SGHAT, CDR2 FQNNGV. CDR3 region: CASSSLGGQGSTDTQYF. CDR3 nucleotide sequence: TGTGCCAGCAGCTCACTGGGGGGACAGGGGAGCACAGATACGCAGTATTTT.

This clone was found a few times. The chain recombines TRBV7-8 with TRBJ2-1, with 7 positions matching TRBD2. The germline CDR1 and CDR2 sequences are SGHVS and FQNEAQ. V dropped 0 bases and J dropped 0; count of bases not matched to a gene: 5. CDR3 length equals 17 residues. The CDR3 region is CASSLAAGPHSYNEQFF. The CDR3 DNA sequence: TGTGCCAGCAGCTTAGCAGCGGGGCCGCACTCCTACAATGAGCAGTTCTTC.

This clone was observed at least ten times. As DNA, the CDR3 is TGTGCCAGCAGCCATCTAGTAGCCAAAAACATTCAGTACTTC. It codes for CASSHLVAKNIQYF. J is TRBJ2-4 and V is TRBV7-8; no definite D call. With 5 bases removed from V and 0 bases from J, the gap between germline ends came to 8 bases. This CDR3 region has 14 residues. The V gene's germline CDR1 is SGHVS and CDR2 FQNEAQ.

The chain is built from TRBV6-6 and TRBJ2-5; TRBD1 matches at 8 bases. The CDR3 sequence is 14 residues long. Germline V CDR1 and CDR2: MNHNY, SVGAGI (reference sequence). The junction had 4 bases not matched to a gene; V was cut back by 2 bases and J by 5 bases. CDR3 in amino acids: CASSYQGAVETQYF. CDR3 DNA: TGTGCCAGCAGTTACCAGGGGGCGGTGGAGACCCAGTACTTC.

This clone was found a few times. The chain couples TRBV19 to TRBJ2-1; no reliable D call. CDR3 size: 15 residues. Trimming took 6 bases from V and 0 from J, leaving 12 bases between them. The germline gives CDR1 LNHDA, CDR2 SQIVND (reference sequence). CDR3 amino acids: CASRISWSSYNEQFF. The CDR3 DNA sequence: TGTGCCAGTAGGATCTCTTGGAGCTCCTACAATGAGCAGTTCTTC.

The CDR3, as DNA: TGTGCCTGGAGGCCAACTTTACCGGGACAGGAACCGAACACCGGGGAGCTGTTTTTT. Amino acids: CAWRPTLPGQEPNTGELFF. V is TRBV30 and J is TRBJ2-2; 8 nucleotides align to TRBD1. The CDR3 totals 19 residues. V lost 3 bases to trimming and J lost 0 bases; unmatched junction nucleotides: 15. Germline V gene lookup returns CDR1 GTSNPN and CDR2 SVGIG (reference sequence).

Only a few counts were recorded for this clone. The chain has TRBV2 and TRBJ2-3; D may be TRBD2 (6 bases). CDR1 and CDR2 (germline): SNHLY, FYNNEI. The CDR3 is made up of 13 amino acids. The ends were cut back, 7 bases at V and 7 bases at J, with 15 bases in the middle. Here the CDR3 reads CASKEARGNTQYF. The CDR3 coding sequence is TGTGCCAGCAAGGAAGCCCGGGGGAATACGCAGTATTTT.